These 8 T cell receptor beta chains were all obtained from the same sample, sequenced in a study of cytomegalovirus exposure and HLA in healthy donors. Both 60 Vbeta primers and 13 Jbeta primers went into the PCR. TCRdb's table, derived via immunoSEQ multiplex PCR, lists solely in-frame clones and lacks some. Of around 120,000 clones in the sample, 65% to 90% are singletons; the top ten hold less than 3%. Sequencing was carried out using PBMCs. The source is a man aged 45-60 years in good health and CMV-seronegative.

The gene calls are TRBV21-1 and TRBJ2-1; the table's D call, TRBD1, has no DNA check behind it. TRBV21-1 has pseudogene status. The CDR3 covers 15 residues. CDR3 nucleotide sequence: TGTGCCAGCAGCAAAGTTTGCAGCTCCTACAATGAGCAGTTCTTC. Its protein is CASSKVCSSYNEQFF.

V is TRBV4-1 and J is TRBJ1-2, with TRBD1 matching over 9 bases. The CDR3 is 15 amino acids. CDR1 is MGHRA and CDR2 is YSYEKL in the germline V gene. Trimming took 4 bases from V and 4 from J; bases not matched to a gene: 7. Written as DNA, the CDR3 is TGCGCCAGCAGCCCGGGACAGGGAGGAGGCTATGGCTACACCTTC. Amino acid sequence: CASSPGQGGGYGYTF.

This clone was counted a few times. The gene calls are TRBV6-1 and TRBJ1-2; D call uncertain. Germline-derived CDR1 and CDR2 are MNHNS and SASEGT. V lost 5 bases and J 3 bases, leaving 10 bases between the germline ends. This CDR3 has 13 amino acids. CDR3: CASSPLGHYGYTF. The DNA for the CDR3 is TGTGCCAGCAGTCCCCTGGGCCACTATGGCTACACCTTC.

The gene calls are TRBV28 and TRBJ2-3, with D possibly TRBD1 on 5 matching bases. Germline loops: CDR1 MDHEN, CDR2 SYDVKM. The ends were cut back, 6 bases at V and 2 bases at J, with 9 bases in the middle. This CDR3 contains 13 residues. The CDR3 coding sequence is TGTGCCAGCAGCAGACAGCCCACAGATACGCAGTATTTT. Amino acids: CASSRQPTDTQYF.

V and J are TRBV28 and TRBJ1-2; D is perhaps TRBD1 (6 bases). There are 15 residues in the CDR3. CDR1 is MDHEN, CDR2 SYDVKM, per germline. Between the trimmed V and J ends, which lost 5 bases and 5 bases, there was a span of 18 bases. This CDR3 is CASSQQIRGGYGYTF. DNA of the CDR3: TGTGCCAGCAGTCAACAGATAAGGGGGGGTTATGGCTACACCTTC.

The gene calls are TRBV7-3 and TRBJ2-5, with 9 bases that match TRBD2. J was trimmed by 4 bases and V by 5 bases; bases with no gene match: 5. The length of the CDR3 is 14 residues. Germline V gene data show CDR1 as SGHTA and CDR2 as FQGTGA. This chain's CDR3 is CASSRAGGPETQYF. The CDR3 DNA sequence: TGTGCCAGCAGCCGAGCGGGGGGCCCAGAGACCCAGTACTTC.

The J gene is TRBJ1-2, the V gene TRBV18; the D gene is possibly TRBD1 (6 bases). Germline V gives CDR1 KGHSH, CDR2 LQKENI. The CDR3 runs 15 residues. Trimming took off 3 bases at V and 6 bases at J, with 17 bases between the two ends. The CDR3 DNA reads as TGTGCCAGCTCACCCAGACAGGCCCCCGGGGATGGCTACACCTTC. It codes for CASSPRQAPGDGYTF.

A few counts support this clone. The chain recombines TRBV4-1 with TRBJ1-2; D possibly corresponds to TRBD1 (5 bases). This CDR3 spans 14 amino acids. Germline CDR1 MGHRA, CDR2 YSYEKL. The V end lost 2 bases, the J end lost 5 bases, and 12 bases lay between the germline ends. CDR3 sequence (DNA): TGCGCCAGCAGCCAACCTAGACAGTCTTATGGCTACACCTTC. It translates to CASSQPRQSYGYTF.